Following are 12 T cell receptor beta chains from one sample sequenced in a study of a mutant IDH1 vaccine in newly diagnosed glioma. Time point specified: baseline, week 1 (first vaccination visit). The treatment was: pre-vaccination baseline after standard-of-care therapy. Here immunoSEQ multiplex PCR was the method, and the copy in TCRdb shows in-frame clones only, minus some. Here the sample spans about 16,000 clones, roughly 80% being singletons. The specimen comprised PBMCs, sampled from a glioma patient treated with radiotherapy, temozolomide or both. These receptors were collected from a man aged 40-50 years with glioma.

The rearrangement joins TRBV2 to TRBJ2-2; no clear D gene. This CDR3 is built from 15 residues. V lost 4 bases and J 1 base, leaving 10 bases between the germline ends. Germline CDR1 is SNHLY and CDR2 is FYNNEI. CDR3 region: CASSVLWGNTGELFF. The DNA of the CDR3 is TGTGCCAGCAGTGTTTTGTGGGGGAACACCGGGGAGCTGTTTTTT.

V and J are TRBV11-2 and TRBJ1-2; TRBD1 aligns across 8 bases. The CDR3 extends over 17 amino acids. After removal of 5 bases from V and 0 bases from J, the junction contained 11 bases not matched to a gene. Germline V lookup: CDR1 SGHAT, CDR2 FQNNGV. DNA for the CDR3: TGTGCCAGCAGCGCGCGGACAGGGCGGACAGCTAACTATGGCTACACCTTC. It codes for CASSARTGRTANYGYTF.

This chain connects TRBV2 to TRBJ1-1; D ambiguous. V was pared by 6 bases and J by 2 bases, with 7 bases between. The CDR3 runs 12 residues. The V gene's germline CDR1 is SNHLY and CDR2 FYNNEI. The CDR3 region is CASRSQNTEAFF. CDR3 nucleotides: TGTGCCAGCAGGTCACAAAACACTGAAGCTTTCTTT. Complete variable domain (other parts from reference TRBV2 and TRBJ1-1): EPEVTQTPSHQVTQMGQEVILRCVPISNHLYFYWYRQILGQKVEFLVSFYNNEISEKSEIFDDQFSVERPDGSNFTLKIRSTKLEDSAMYFCASRSQNTEAFFGQGTRLTVV.

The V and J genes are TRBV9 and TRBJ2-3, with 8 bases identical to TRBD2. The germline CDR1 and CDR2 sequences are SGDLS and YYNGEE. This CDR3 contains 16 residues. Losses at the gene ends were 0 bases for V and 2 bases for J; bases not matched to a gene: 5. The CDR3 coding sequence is TGTGCCAGCAGCGTAGGCCTAGCGGGTTACACAGATACGCAGTATTTT. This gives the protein CASSVGLAGYTDTQYF.

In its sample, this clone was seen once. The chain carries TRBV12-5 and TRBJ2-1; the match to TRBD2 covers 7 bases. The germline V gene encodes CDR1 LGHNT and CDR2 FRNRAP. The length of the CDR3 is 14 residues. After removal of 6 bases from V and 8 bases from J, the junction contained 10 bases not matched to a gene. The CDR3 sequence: CASGRGGPEYEQFF. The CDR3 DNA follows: TGTGCTAGTGGGAGGGGAGGGCCCGAATATGAGCAGTTCTTC. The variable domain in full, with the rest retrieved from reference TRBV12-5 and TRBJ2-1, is DARVTQTPRHKVTEMGQEVTMRCQPILGHNTVFWYRQTMMQGLELLAYFRNRAPLDDSGMPKDRFSAEMPDATLATLKIQPSEPRDSAVYFCASGRGGPEYEQFFGPGTRLTVL.

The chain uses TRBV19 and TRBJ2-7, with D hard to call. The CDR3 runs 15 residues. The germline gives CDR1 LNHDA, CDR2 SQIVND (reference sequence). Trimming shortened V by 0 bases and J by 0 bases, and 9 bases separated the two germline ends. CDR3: CASSIEDTYSYEQYF. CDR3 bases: TGTGCCAGTAGTATAGAAGACACCTACTCCTACGAGCAGTACTTC.

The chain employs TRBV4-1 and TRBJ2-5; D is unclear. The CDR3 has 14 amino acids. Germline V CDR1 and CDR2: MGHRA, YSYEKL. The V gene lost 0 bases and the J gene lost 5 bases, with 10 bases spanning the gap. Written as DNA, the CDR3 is TGCGCCAGCAGCCAAGACCGCAGCGAGGAGACCCAGTACTTC. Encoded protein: CASSQDRSEETQYF.

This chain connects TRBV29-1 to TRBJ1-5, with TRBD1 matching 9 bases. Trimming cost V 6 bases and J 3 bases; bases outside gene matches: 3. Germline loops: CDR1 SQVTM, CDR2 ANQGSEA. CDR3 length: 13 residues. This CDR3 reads CSVGTGSNQPQHF. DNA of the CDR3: TGCAGCGTGGGGACAGGGTCCAATCAGCCCCAGCATTTT.

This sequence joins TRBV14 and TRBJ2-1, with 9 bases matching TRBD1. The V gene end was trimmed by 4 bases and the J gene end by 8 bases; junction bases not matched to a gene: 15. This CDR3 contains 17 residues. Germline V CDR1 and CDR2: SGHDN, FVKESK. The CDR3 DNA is TGTGCCAGCAGCCCATTATTACCGGGACAGGGTTGGGATGAGCAGTTCTTC. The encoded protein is CASSPLLPGQGWDEQFF.

For the CDR3, the DNA is TGTGCCAGTAGTATAGGGCGGGATGTGAATCAGCCCCAGCATTTT. It translates to CASSIGRDVNQPQHF. The gene calls are TRBV19 and TRBJ1-5; no reliable D call. Germline values: CDR1 LNHDA, CDR2 SQIVND (reference sequence). The CDR3 runs to 15 residues. The V end was cut by 1 base, the J end by 4 bases, with 11 bases between. The full variable domain, its missing parts supplied by reference TRBV19 and TRBJ1-5, is DGGITQSPKYLFRKEGQNVTLSCEQNLNHDAMYWYRQDPGQGLRLIYYSQIVNDFQKGDIAEGYSVSREKKESFPLTVTSAQKNPTAFYLCASSIGRDVNQPQHFGDGTRLSIL.

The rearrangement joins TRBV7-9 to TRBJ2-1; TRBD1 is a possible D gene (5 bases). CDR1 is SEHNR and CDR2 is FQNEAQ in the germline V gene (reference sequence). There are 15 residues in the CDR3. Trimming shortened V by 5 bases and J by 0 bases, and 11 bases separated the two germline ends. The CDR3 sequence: CASSLGPSSYNEQFF. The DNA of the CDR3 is TGTGCCAGCAGCCTGGGGCCAAGCTCCTACAATGAGCAGTTCTTC.

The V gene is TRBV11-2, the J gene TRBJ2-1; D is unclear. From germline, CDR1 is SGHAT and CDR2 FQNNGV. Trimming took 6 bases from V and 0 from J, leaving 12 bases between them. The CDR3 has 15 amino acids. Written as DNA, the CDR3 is TGTGCCAGCAGTGGAACGATTAACTCCTACAATGAGCAGTTCTTC. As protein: CASSGTINSYNEQFF.